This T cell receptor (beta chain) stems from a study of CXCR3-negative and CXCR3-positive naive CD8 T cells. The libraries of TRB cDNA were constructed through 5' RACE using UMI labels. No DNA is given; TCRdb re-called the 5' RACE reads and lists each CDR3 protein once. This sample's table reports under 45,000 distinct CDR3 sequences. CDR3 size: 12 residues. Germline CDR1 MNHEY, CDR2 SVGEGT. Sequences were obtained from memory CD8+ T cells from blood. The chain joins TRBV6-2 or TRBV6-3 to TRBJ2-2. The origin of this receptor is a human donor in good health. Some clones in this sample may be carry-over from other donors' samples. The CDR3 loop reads CASSFGTGELFF.